Listed below are T cell receptor beta chains from one sample, sequenced in a study of blood T cell repertoires in COVID-19. Repertoires were generated with immunoSEQ multiplex PCR, while TCRdb's copy carries only in-frame clones and drops some. The sample has approximately 100,000 clones; 85% are singletons. The source material was peripheral blood. The receptors here all came from a man at least 80 years old with acute or convalescent COVID-19. The CDR3 runs from the conserved cysteine through the conserved F or W. Each record gives: CDR3 protein, V gene.

CASSQGQGASQKLFF | TRBV3-1/TRBV3-2
CASSPFREVNNEQFF | TRBV18
CASSRDVGHSYGYTF | TRBV5-1
CASSVGQGTYYGYTF | TRBV5-1
CASSEPGQANYGYTF | TRBV2
CASSSSGVVGSPLHF | TRBV6-5
CASSLLLAGRTGELFF | TRBV7-2
CASSLGLGAAGNTIYF | TRBV7-8
CASSLGSSGYYNEQFF | TRBV11-3
CASSPSGSRYEQYF | TRBV18
CASSVGLAGTTSSWNEQFF | TRBV9
CASSEARPAADTQYF | TRBV6-1
CASVGTGQYEQYF | TRBV12-3/TRBV12-4
CASSQDGRTGGDGYTF | TRBV4-2
CASGGIRGNEKLFF | TRBV28
CASSSMTGVKETQYF | TRBV5-8
CSAEKTSGRRGPYNEQFF | TRBV29-1
CASSLRTAMNTEAFF | TRBV14
CASSRDSSGNTIYF | TRBV4-2
CASSWGGIGPQHF | TRBV7-8
CASSLPSGSNNEQFF | TRBV4-1
CASSPDSYNEQFF | TRBV18
CASSHGPRSGTSGRAGELFF | TRBV3-1/TRBV3-2
CASSETGGQPQHF | TRBV10-1
CASRLQVNSPLHF | TRBV6-5
CASSQNTEAFF | TRBV5-1